Sequencing of this T cell receptor beta chain was carried out in a study of human versus mouse CDR3 diversity and MHC coevolution. Naive CD4 T cells were sorted as CD45RO-negative, CD62L-positive. V shed 5 bases, J shed 9 bases, and the junction held 9 bases outside the gene matches. The CDR3 is made up of 14 amino acids. Germline V lookup: CDR1 MNHEY, CDR2 SMNVEV (reference sequence). Produced via immunoSEQ multiplex PCR; TCRdb's table is partial and in-frame only. The repertoire consists of more than 60,000 clones, with less than 95% occurring once and the leading ten covering roughly 0.16%. This rearrangement joins TRBV27 to TRBJ2-1; 8 nucleotides align to TRBD1. The sequence was collected from a person aged 30-69 years in good health. Input material: naive CD4+ T cells from blood. The subset here: CD45RO-negative CD62L-positive naive CD4 T cells. The chain's CDR3 is CASSDWDRWGEQFF. The CDR3 coding sequence is TGTGCCAGCAGTGACTGGGACAGGTGGGGTGAGCAGTTCTTC.